Below, one T cell receptor beta chain is given with its context. These data belong to a study of cytomegalovirus exposure and HLA in healthy donors. Germline lookup yields CDR1 MGHRA and CDR2 YSYEKL. This CDR3 spans 15 amino acids. Trimming removed 0 bases at V and 6 bases at J, with 12 bases between. The PCR contained 60 Vbeta and 13 Jbeta primers. Libraries were prepared by immunoSEQ multiplex PCR; TCRdb keeps only in-frame clonotypes and omits some of them. The data contain around 98,000 clones, 55% to 75% of them singletons. Among the donors, all were healthy bone marrow donors. The sequence derives from a man aged 45-65 years in good health and CMV-seronegative. The chain links TRBV4-1 to TRBJ2-1, with D hard to call. The sequencing sample was made of PBMCs. CDR3: CASSQDWHPTNEQFF. In DNA, the CDR3 is TGCGCCAGCAGCCAAGACTGGCACCCAACCAATGAGCAGTTCTTC.